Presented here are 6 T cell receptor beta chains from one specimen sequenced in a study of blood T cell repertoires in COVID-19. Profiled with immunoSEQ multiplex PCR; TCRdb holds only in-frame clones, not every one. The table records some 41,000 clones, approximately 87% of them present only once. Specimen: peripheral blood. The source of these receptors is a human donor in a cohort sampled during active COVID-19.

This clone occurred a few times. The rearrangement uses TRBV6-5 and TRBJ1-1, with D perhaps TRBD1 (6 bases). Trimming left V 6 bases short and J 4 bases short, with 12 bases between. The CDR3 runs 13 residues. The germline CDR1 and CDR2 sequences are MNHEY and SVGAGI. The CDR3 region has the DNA TGTGCCAGCAGCCCCGACAGGAGCACTGAAGCTTTCTTT. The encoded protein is CASSPDRSTEAFF.

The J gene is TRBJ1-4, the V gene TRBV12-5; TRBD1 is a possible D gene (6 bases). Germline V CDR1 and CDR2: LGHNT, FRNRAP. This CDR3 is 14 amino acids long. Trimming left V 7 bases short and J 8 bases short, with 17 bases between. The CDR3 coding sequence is TGTGCTAGTGTTACTACAGGGAGCTCGGAAAAACTGTTTTTT. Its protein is CASVTTGSSEKLFF. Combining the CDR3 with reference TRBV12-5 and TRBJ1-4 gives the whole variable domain DARVTQTPRHKVTEMGQEVTMRCQPILGHNTVFWYRQTMMQGLELLAYFRNRAPLDDSGMPKDRFSAEMPDATLATLKIQPSEPRDSAVYFCASVTTGSSEKLFFGSGTQLSVL.

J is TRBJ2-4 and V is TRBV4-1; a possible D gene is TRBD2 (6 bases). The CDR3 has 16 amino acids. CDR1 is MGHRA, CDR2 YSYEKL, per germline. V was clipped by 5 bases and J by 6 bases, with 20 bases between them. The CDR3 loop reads CASSYAGRLERNIQYF. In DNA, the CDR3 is TGCGCCAGCAGCTATGCCGGGAGACTAGAAAGAAACATTCAGTACTTC.

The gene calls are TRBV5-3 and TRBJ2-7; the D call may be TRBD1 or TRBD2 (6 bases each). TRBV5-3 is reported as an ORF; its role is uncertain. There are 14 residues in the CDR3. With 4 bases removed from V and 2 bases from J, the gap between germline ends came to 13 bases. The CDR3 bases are TGTGCCAGAAGCGTGGGGGGCACGACCTACGAGCAGTACTTC. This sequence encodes CARSVGGTTYEQYF.

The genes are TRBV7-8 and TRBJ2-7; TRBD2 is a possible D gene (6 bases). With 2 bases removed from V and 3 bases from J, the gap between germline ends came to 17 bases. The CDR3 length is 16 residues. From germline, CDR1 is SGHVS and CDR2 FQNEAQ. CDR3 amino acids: CASSLQVWGLNYEQYF. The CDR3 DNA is TGTGCCAGCAGCTTACAAGTTTGGGGACTGAACTACGAGCAGTACTTC.

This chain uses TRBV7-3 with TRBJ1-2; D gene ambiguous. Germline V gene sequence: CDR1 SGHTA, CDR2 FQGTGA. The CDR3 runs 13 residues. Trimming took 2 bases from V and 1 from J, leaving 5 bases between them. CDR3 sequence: CASSLFVNYGYTF. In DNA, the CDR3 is TGTGCCAGCAGCTTATTCGTTAACTATGGCTACACCTTC.